The next 30 T cell receptor beta chains were all read from a single sample in a study of blood T cells in healthy people across ages. It was with a sample-barcoded 5' primer and a J-beta primer mix that a second PCR of roughly 6 to 11 cycles was run. MiXCR, applied by TCRdb to the 5' RACE reads, yields one record per CDR3 protein. The sample shows hundreds of thousands of distinct CDR3 sequences, around two thirds of them seen only once. Sequencing was done on a sample of blood. These receptors came from a young man in good health.

The V and J genes are TRBV3-1 and TRBJ2-1, with 10 bases identical to TRBD1. This CDR3 comprises 15 residues. V lost 0 bases to trimming and J lost 15 bases; unmatched junction nucleotides: 11. Per germline, CDR1 LGHDT and CDR2 YNNKEL (reference sequence). DNA of the CDR3: TGTGCCAGCAGCCAAGAGGGACAGGGGTCCAAAAGTGGGTTCTTC. Amino acid sequence: CASSQEGQGSKSGFF.

The chain couples TRBV9 to TRBJ1-5; 8 bases are a match to TRBD1. Germline-derived CDR1 and CDR2 are SGDLS and YYNGEE. This CDR3 region has 14 residues. Trimming removed 3 bases from V and 6 bases from J; junction bases left unmatched: 5. This CDR3 is CASSAGQGGQPQHF. In DNA, the CDR3 is TGTGCCAGCAGCGCCGGACAGGGAGGTCAGCCCCAGCATTTT. Using reference TRBV9 and TRBJ1-5 for the parts outside the CDR3, the full variable domain is DSGVTQTPKHLITATGQRVTLRCSPRSGDLSVYWYQQSLDQGLQFLIQYYNGEERAKGNILERFSAQQFPDLHSELNLSSLELGDSALYFCASSAGQGGQPQHFGDGTRLSIL.

The J gene is TRBJ1-2, the V gene TRBV12-3 or TRBV12-4; the match to TRBD1 covers 9 bases. This CDR3 is built from 16 residues. V lost 5 bases and J lost 8; bases outside the gene matches: 15. The CDR3 here is CASSPSTQTGGRGYTF. Here the CDR3 DNA reads TGTGCCAGCAGTCCTAGCACCCAAACAGGGGGCCGGGGCTACACCTTC.

The rearrangement links TRBV9 to TRBJ2-3; TRBD2 matches at 8 bases. Unmatched junction bases numbered 7, after V lost 3 bases and J lost 4 bases. The CDR3 consists of 15 residues. CDR1 and CDR2 (germline): SGDLS, YYNGEE. The CDR3 here is CASSDPGGAPDTQYF. The CDR3 nucleotides are TGTGCCAGCAGCGACCCCGGGGGGGCCCCAGATACGCAGTATTTT.

The genes are TRBV20-1 and TRBJ2-5, with 11 bases matching TRBD2. Germline CDR1 is DFQATT and CDR2 is SNEGSKA (reference sequence). The CDR3 length is 15 residues. The trim removed 5 bases at V and 2 bases at J, leaving 7 bases unmatched. CDR3 in DNA: TGCAGTGCTCTTAGGACTAGCGGGTTGCAAGAGACCCAGTACTTC. This encodes CSALRTSGLQETQYF.

The chain combines TRBV5-1 with TRBJ2-1; D possibly corresponds to TRBD2 (5 bases). Per germline, CDR1 SGHRS and CDR2 YFSETQ. The V gene lost 5 bases and the J gene lost 9 bases, with 15 bases spanning the gap. The CDR3 contains 13 residues. The CDR3 loop is CASRILKAGEQFF. In DNA, the CDR3 is TGCGCCAGCAGGATTCTCAAGGCGGGTGAGCAGTTCTTC.

In the case of this clonotype: Germline is not matched at one junction end, which may reflect a read error. The genes are TRBV15 and TRBJ2-7, with a possible D match to TRBD1 (6 bases). This CDR3 spans 14 amino acids. From germline, CDR1 is LNHNV and CDR2 YYDKDF (reference sequence). The CDR3 DNA reads TGTGCCACCAGCAGGGAACAGGGCTCCGACGAGCAGTACTTC. Amino acids: CATSREQGSDEQYF.

The V call is TRBV9, the J call TRBJ2-1, with D possibly being TRBD2 (5 bases). Between the trimmed V and J ends, which lost 0 bases and 6 bases, there was a span of 16 bases. This CDR3 region has 16 residues. Germline values: CDR1 SGDLS, CDR2 YYNGEE. CDR3 nucleotides: TGTGCCAGCAGCGTAGAGCTAGGACTCCCCGCCAATGAGCAGTTCTTC. Protein sequence: CASSVELGLPANEQFF.

This clonotype was counted a few times. The CDR3 region has the DNA TGTGCCAGCAGCCCCGCGGGCCCAGATACGCAGTATTTT. Translated: CASSPAGPDTQYF. The chain employs TRBV5-6 and TRBJ2-3, with D maybe TRBD2 (5 bases). The V gene's germline CDR1 is SGHDT and CDR2 YYEEEE. V lost 4 bases and J lost 4, with 10 bases in between. The CDR3 totals 13 residues.

The rearrangement joins TRBV6-2 or TRBV6-3 to TRBJ2-7; 8 bases agree with TRBD1. J was trimmed by 5 bases and V by 8 bases; bases with no gene match: 11. Looked up from germline, CDR1 is MNHEY and CDR2 is SVGEGT. The CDR3 contains 14 residues. CDR3: CASGAGQGRNEQYF. CDR3 DNA sequence: TGTGCCAGCGGGGCCGGACAGGGACGGAACGAGCAGTACTTC.

This clonotype was seen a few times. The chain uses TRBV3-1 and TRBJ2-1; tentatively, D is TRBD1 or TRBD2 (5 bases each). Germline loops: CDR1 LGHDT, CDR2 YNNKEL (reference sequence). CDR3 length: 16 residues. The V and J ends lost 4 bases and 6 bases respectively, with 19 bases between them. The CDR3 bases are TGTGCCAGCAGCCCGGGACGTGCCCCCCTCGGCAATGAGCAGTTCTTC. Translation: CASSPGRAPLGNEQFF.

This chain uses TRBV4-2 with TRBJ2-1, with D maybe TRBD1 (5 bases). The germline V and J ends were trimmed by 6 bases and 8 bases, with 8 bases remaining between them. This CDR3 spans 11 amino acids. Germline V gene data show CDR1 as LGHNA and CDR2 as YNFKEQ. CDR3 DNA: TGTGCCAGCAGTATCAGGGATGAGCAGTTCTTC. Protein: CASSIRDEQFF.

V usage is TRBV24-1 and J usage is TRBJ1-2; 9 bases fit TRBD1. CDR1 and CDR2 (germline): KGHDR, SFDVKD. The junction had 10 bases not matched to a gene; V was cut back by 5 bases and J by 4 bases. This CDR3 is built from 16 residues. The CDR3 reads CATSGTAGQGGYGYTF. The CDR3, as DNA: TGTGCCACCAGTGGCACGGCGGGACAGGGCGGCTATGGCTACACCTTC.

The rearrangement uses TRBV20-1 and TRBJ1-2; 9 bases agree with TRBD1. This CDR3 is built from 15 residues. Per the germline V gene, CDR1 is DFQATT and CDR2 is SNEGSKA (reference sequence). V shed 3 bases, J shed 7 bases, and the junction held 12 bases outside the gene matches. In DNA form, the CDR3 reads TGCAGTGCTAGCACCCCGGGACAGGGTTCGGGTGGCTACACCTTC. Amino acids: CSASTPGQGSGGYTF.

This clonotype showed up just once. V usage is TRBV12-3 or TRBV12-4 and J usage is TRBJ2-3, with D unresolved. The CDR3 is 14 amino acids. V gave up 6 bases and J gave up 4 bases, with 14 bases separating them. CDR3 protein: CASRERLGADTQYF. CDR3 in DNA: TGTGCCAGCAGAGAAAGACTTGGGGCAGATACGCAGTATTTT.

The chain uses TRBV18 and TRBJ2-3; D ambiguous. The CDR3 extends over 16 amino acids. Trimming pared 0 bases from V and 4 bases from J, leaving 14 bases between. Germline V gene data show CDR1 as KGHSH and CDR2 as LQKENI. The DNA of the CDR3 is TGTGCCAGCTCACCACCGCGAGCAATTGGGGCAGATACGCAGTATTTT. It translates to CASSPPRAIGADTQYF. The full variable domain, with the rest looked up from reference TRBV18 and TRBJ2-3, is NAGVMQNPRHLVRRRGQEARLRCSPMKGHSHVYWYRQLPEEGLKFMVYLQKENIIDESGMPKERFSAEFPKEGPSILRIQQVVRGDSAAYFCASSPPRAIGADTQYFGPGTRLTVL.

The chain employs TRBV10-3 and TRBJ1-6, with D possibly matching TRBD1 (6 bases). Germline values: CDR1 ENHRY, CDR2 SYGVKD. Trimming removed 5 bases at V and 6 bases at J, with 17 bases between. The CDR3 extends over 16 amino acids. CDR3 residues: CAISPGQPQINSPLHF. The CDR3 DNA reads as TGTGCCATCAGTCCCGGACAGCCCCAAATTAATTCACCCCTCCACTTT.

The chain links TRBV4-1 to TRBJ2-1; the D gene is possibly TRBD1 (6 bases). V was trimmed by 4 bases and J by 0 bases, leaving 13 bases between them. The CDR3 is 16 residues long. Germline values: CDR1 MGHRA, CDR2 YSYEKL. The DNA for the CDR3 is TGCGCCAGCAGCCCCTATACAGGGAGCTCCTACAATGAGCAGTTCTTC. Amino acid sequence: CASSPYTGSSYNEQFF.

The CDR3 bases are TGTGCCAGCAGCTTAGGTCGCCCTGGAGGCTACACCTTC. Translated: CASSLGRPGGYTF. J is TRBJ1-2 and V is TRBV7-9; D not resolved. Germline V gene sequence: CDR1 SEHNR, CDR2 FQNEAQ (reference sequence). The CDR3 is 13 amino acids. V was clipped by 1 base and J by 8 bases, with 11 bases between them. Combining the CDR3 with reference TRBV7-9 and TRBJ1-2 gives the whole variable domain DTGVSQNPRHKITKRGQNVTFRCDPISEHNRLYWYRQTLGQGPEFLTYFQNEAQLEKSRLLSDRFSAERPKGSFSTLEIQRTEQGDSAMYLCASSLGRPGGYTFGSGTRLTVV.

This clonotype was seen repeatedly, ten times or more. At one boundary the junction diverges from the germline segment, which might be a read error. The chain joins TRBV12-3 or TRBV12-4 to TRBJ2-1, with D unclear. The CDR3 has 12 amino acids. CDR3 sequence reads: CASSLAYNEQFF. The CDR3 nucleotides are TGCGCCAGCAGCCTCGCCTACAATGAGCAGTTCTTC.

The chain recombines TRBV27 with TRBJ1-2; 8 bases are shared with TRBD1. The length of the CDR3 is 17 residues. CDR1 is MNHEY, CDR2 SMNVEV, per germline (reference sequence). The V gene end was trimmed by 2 bases and the J gene end by 2 bases; junction bases not matched to a gene: 10. The CDR3 loop is CASSLDASGGDNYGYTF. CDR3 sequence (DNA): TGTGCCAGCAGTTTAGACGCGTCAGGGGGCGACAACTATGGCTACACCTTC.

This clonotype was found a few times. The rearrangement uses TRBV11-1 and TRBJ1-1; perhaps TRBD1 as D (6 bases). This CDR3 spans 15 amino acids. The germline CDR1 and CDR2 sequences are SGHAT and FQDESV (reference sequence). The germline V and J ends were trimmed by 5 bases and 4 bases, with 17 bases remaining between them. CDR3 sequence reads: CASSLETGLGTEAFF. In nucleotides, the CDR3 is TGTGCCAGCAGCCTCGAAACAGGGCTGGGCACTGAAGCTTTCTTT.

V and J are TRBV9 and TRBJ2-5; TRBD2 aligns across 9 bases. The trim removed 1 base at V and 2 bases at J, leaving 6 bases unmatched. The CDR3 is made up of 16 amino acids. Per the germline V gene, CDR1 is SGDLS and CDR2 is YYNGEE. The CDR3 nucleotides are TGTGCCAGCAGCGTAACGAGCGGGGGGCCTCAAGAGACCCAGTACTTC. It specifies CASSVTSGGPQETQYF.

The chain has TRBV10-3 and TRBJ2-4; D not resolved. The end of the DNA fits TRBJ2-7 better, so the J call may be wrong. Germline V gene sequence: CDR1 ENHRY, CDR2 SYGVKD. CDR3 length equals 13 residues. DNA for the CDR3: TGTGCCATCAGGAACCCGGATAATTACGAGCAGTACTTC. This encodes CAIRNPDNYEQYF.

The rearrangement joins TRBV4-2 to TRBJ2-7; possibly TRBD1 or TRBD2 for D (6 bases each). V shed 3 bases and J shed 1 base, with 10 bases lying between them. The CDR3 is 14 residues long. The germline V gene has CDR1 LGHNA and CDR2 YNFKEQ. In DNA, the CDR3 is TGTGCCAGCAGCCAGACGGGGGCGTCCTACGAGCAGTACTTC. Translation gives CASSQTGASYEQYF.

This sequence joins TRBV10-3 and TRBJ2-3; D uncertain. The CDR3 loop spans 11 amino acids. The germline V and J ends were trimmed by 6 bases and 6 bases, with 7 bases remaining between them. Germline V CDR1 and CDR2: ENHRY, SYGVKD. CDR3 protein: CAIRWKDTQYF. CDR3 sequence (DNA): TGTGCCATCAGGTGGAAGGATACGCAGTATTTT.

The chain has TRBV27 and TRBJ2-3, with TRBD2 matching over 12 bases. In germline, CDR1 is MNHEY, CDR2 SMNVEV (reference sequence). J was trimmed by 5 bases and V by 6 bases; bases with no gene match: 9. The CDR3 has 16 residues. CDR3 protein: CASRTSSGGEGDTQYF. The CDR3 nucleotides are TGTGCCAGCAGGACTTCTAGCGGGGGGGAGGGAGATACGCAGTATTTT.

The rearrangement uses TRBV25-1 and TRBJ2-5, with 9 nucleotides matching TRBD1. The trim removed 6 bases at V and 5 bases at J, leaving 13 bases unmatched. This CDR3 has 16 amino acids. CDR1 and CDR2 from the germline V gene are MGHDK and SYGVNS. CDR3 protein: CASRAAGTGLRETQYF. CDR3 DNA sequence: TGTGCCAGCAGGGCGGCCGGGACAGGGTTACGGGAGACCCAGTACTTC.

The chain recombines TRBV20-1 with TRBJ2-5, with TRBD1 identical over 9 bases. The J call is uncertain, as TRBJ2-7 better fits the DNA end. The germline V gene encodes CDR1 DFQATT and CDR2 SNEGSKA (reference sequence). The CDR3 has 15 residues. The CDR3 region has the DNA TGCAGTGCTAGAGCGGGACAGGGTATGATCCACGAGCAGTACTTC. Translated: CSARAGQGMIHEQYF.

This clonotype turned up a few times. This rearrangement joins TRBV5-1 to TRBJ2-4; TRBD1 matches 8 bases. The J call may be incorrect, as the DNA end agrees better with TRBJ2-7. The V gene's germline CDR1 is SGHRS and CDR2 YFSETQ. This CDR3 comprises 14 residues. In DNA form, the CDR3 reads TGCGCCAGCAGCCATGGGACAGGACCTTACGAGCAGTACTTC. This encodes CASSHGTGPYEQYF.